The next 9 T cell receptor beta chains were all read from a single sample in a study of cytomegalovirus exposure and HLA in healthy donors. Sequencing was performed with immunoSEQ multiplex PCR; in TCRdb, only in-frame clones are kept and a portion is missing. Among around 150,000 clones listed, about 88% were seen once. The specimen sequenced was PBMCs. The receptors were gathered from a woman aged 18-29 years in good health and CMV-seropositive.

CDR3 nucleotide sequence: TGTGCCAGCAGCTTACGACAGGGGGCGCTTTGGGAGCAGTTCTTC. Translation: CASSLRQGALWEQFF. The chain carries TRBV7-9 and TRBJ2-1; 10 bases agree with TRBD1. CDR1 and CDR2 (germline): SEHNR, FQNEAQ (reference sequence). Germline trimming cut 2 bases from V and 10 bases from J; bases unmatched to any gene: 8. This CDR3 contains 15 residues.

The CDR3 DNA follows: TGTGCCAGCAGCGGACTAGCGGGAGAGGTTTGGACAGATACGCAGTATTTT. Protein product: CASSGLAGEVWTDTQYF. The V gene is TRBV7-2, the J gene TRBJ2-3, with 13 bases lining up with TRBD2. The germline V gene encodes CDR1 SGHTA and CDR2 FQGNSA. CDR3 length: 17 residues. The J segment lost 3 bases and the V segment lost 5 bases, leaving 8 bases of the junction unmatched.

This chain joins TRBV19 and TRBJ2-7; D perhaps matches TRBD2 (6 bases). V lost 6 bases and J lost 5, with 17 bases in between. The CDR3 covers 14 residues. CDR1 LNHDA and CDR2 SQIVND come from the germline V gene (reference sequence). The CDR3 coding sequence is TGTGCCAGTAGGTTCACGGGAGTTCAGGACGAGCAGTACTTC. It specifies CASRFTGVQDEQYF.

V usage is TRBV6-4 and J usage is TRBJ2-1; 9 bases map to TRBD2. V lost 4 bases, J lost 6 bases, and 4 bases stayed unmatched. This CDR3 is 14 amino acids long. Germline values: CDR1 MRHNA, CDR2 SNTAGT. The chain's CDR3 is CASSAAGLANEQFF. The CDR3 nucleotides are TGTGCCAGCAGTGCAGCGGGACTAGCCAATGAGCAGTTCTTC.

This clone was picked up one time. The chain joins TRBV15 to TRBJ2-7; 7 nucleotides match TRBD2. V gave up 3 bases and J gave up 2 bases; unmatched junction bases: 7. The germline gives CDR1 LNHNV, CDR2 YYDKDF (reference sequence). The CDR3 runs to 15 residues. The CDR3 loop is CATSSKAGHPYEQYF. CDR3 bases: TGTGCCACCAGCAGCAAAGCGGGGCACCCCTACGAGCAGTACTTC. Supplemented by reference TRBV15 and TRBJ2-7, the full variable domain reads DAMVIQNPRYQVTQFGKPVTLSCSQTLNHNVMYWYQQKSSQAPKLLFHYYDKDFNNEADTPDNFQSRRPNTSFCFLDIRSPGLGDTAMYLCATSSKAGHPYEQYFGPGTRLTVT.

The chain links TRBV6-1 to TRBJ2-7; 7 nucleotides align to TRBD1. CDR3 length: 15 amino acids. Looked up from germline, CDR1 is MNHNS and CDR2 is SASEGT. The ends lost 1 base at V and 2 bases at J; junction bases unmatched: 5. The CDR3: CASSEGWGTAYEQYF. For the CDR3, the DNA is TGTGCCAGCAGTGAAGGTTGGGGGACAGCCTACGAGCAGTACTTC.

This chain uses TRBV29-1 with TRBJ2-7; 8 nucleotides align to TRBD1. Germline CDR1 reads SQVTM; CDR2 reads ANQGSEA. The CDR3 has 17 residues. The trim removed 5 bases at V and 3 bases at J, leaving 18 bases unmatched. The CDR3 sequence: CSVQLGTSGTGFYEQYF. CDR3 nucleotides: TGCAGCGTTCAACTAGGAACCTCCGGGACAGGCTTCTACGAGCAGTACTTC.

V is TRBV30 and J is TRBJ1-3; tentative D call: TRBD1 (6 bases). This CDR3 has 13 amino acids. Germline CDR1 GTSNPN, CDR2 SVGIG (reference sequence). The V and J ends lost 6 bases and 4 bases respectively, with 13 bases between them. This chain's CDR3 is CACGQLKGNTIYF. CDR3 sequence (DNA): TGTGCCTGTGGACAGCTGAAGGGAAACACCATATATTTT.

The rearrangement links TRBV7-9 to TRBJ2-7, with TRBD1 matching 8 bases. This CDR3 spans 14 amino acids. Germline loops: CDR1 SEHNR, CDR2 FQNEAQ (reference sequence). The V and J ends lost 9 bases and 3 bases, in that order; junction bases with no gene match: 10. The CDR3 here is CASSPPGGFYEQYF. Written as DNA, the CDR3 is TGTGCCAGTTCCCCCCCAGGGGGCTTCTACGAGCAGTACTTC.